This T cell receptor beta chain emerged from a study of PD-1 blockade in classical Hodgkin lymphoma. Clones were sequenced by immunoSEQ multiplex PCR, and TCRdb holds only the in-frame ones, with some missing. Among 53,000 or so clones, 65% to 85% were seen once, and the ten largest hold under 20%. The patients all showed relapse after autologous stem cell transplantation, while their brentuximab vedotin exposure varied. Trimming took off 4 bases at V and 10 bases at J, with 16 bases between the two ends. This CDR3 is 12 amino acids long. Looked up from germline, CDR1 is SQVTM and CDR2 is ANQGSEA. Sample: peripheral blood mononuclear cells (PBMCs), taken at baseline. The clonotype comes from a human donor with classical Hodgkin lymphoma. This chain connects TRBV29-1 to TRBJ1-1, with D possibly being TRBD1 (5 bases). The CDR3 nucleotides are TGCAGCGTTGCCGGGGCCGCAGTCGGAGCTTTCTTT. This sequence encodes CSVAGAAVGAFF. Full variable domain (outside the CDR3, taken from reference TRBV29-1 and TRBJ1-1): SAVISQKPSRDICQRGTSLTIQCQVDSQVTMMFWYRQQPGQSLTLIATANQGSEATYESGFVIDKFPISRPNLTFSTLTVSNMSPEDSSIYLCSVAGAAVGAFFGQGTRLTVV.